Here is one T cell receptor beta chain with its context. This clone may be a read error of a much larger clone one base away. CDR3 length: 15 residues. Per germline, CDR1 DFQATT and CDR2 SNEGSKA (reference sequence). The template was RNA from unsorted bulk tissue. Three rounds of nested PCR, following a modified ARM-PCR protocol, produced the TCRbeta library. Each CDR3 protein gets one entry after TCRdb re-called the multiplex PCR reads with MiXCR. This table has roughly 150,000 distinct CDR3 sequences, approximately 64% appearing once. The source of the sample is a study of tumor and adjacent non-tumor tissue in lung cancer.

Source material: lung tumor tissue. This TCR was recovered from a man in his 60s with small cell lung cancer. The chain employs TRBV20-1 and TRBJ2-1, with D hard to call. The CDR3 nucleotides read TGCGGTCCACTCACGGTGACGAGCTCCTACAATGAGCAGTTCTTC. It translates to CGPLTVTSSYNEQFF.